This T cell receptor beta chain was captured by sequencing in a study of graft-versus-host responses after intestinal transplantation. General study findings and limits: GvH clones were found in recipient marrow; some appeared first in ileum or blood. Peak GvH clone levels in circulation were associated with early post-transplant HvG declines.

On this clone: Its antigen is unidentified.

TCRdb keeps only in-frame clones here, not all; method: immunoSEQ multiplex PCR. The profile shows roughly 9,400 clones, approximately 94% of them singletons. This clonotype was obtained from a human patient who received an intestinal transplant, so some T cells may come from the graft donor. Sequenced material: PBMCs, taken 8 days after intestinal transplant.

Here the CDR3 reads CAWDSGAMTPLHF. DNA for the CDR3: TGTGCCTGGGACTCAGGGGCTATGACACCCCTCCACTTT. The rearrangement links TRBV30 to TRBJ1-6, with TRBD1 as a possible D gene (6 bases). V lost 5 bases to trimming and J lost 11 bases, with 16 bases between them. In germline, CDR1 is GTSNPN, CDR2 SVGIG (reference sequence). This CDR3 has 13 amino acids.